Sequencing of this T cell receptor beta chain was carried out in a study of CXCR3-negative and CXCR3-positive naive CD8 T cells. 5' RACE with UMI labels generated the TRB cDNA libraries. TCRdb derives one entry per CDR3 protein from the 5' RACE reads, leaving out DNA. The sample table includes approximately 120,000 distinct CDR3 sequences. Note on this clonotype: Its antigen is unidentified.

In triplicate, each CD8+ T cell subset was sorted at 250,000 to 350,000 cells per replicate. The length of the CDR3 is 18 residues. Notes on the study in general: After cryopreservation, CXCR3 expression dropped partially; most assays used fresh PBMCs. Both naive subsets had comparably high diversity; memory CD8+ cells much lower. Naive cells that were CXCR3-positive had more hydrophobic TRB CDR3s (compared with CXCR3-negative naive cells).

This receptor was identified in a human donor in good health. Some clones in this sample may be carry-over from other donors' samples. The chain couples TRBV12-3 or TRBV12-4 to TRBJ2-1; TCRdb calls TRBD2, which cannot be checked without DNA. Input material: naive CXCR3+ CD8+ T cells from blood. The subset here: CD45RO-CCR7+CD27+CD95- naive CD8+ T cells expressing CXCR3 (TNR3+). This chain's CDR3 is CASSLALTGWSSYNEQFF.